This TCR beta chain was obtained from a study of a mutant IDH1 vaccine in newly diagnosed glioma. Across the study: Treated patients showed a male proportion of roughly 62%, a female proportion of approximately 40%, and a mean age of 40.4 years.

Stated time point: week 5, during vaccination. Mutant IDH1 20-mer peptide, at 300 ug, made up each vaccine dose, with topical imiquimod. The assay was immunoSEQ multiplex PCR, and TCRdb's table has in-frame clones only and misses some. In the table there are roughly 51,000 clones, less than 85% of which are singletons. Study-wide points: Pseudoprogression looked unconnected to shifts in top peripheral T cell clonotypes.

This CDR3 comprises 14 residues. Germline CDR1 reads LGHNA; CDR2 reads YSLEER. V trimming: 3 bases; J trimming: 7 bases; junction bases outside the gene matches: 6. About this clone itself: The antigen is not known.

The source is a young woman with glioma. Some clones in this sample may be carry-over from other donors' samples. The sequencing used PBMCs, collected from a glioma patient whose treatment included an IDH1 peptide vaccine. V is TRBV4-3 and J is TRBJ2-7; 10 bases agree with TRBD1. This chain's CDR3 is CASSHGTGVGEQYF. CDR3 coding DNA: TGCGCCAGCAGCCACGGGACAGGGGTGGGGGAGCAGTACTTC.